The 11 T cell receptor beta chains below come from one sample, sequenced in a study of Graves' ophthalmopathy and Graves' hyperthyroidism. Amplified TCR beta CDR3 regions were obtained using RNA transcripts as template. An initial RT-PCR round employing HTBI primers preceded a second-round multiplex PCR. MiXCR, applied by TCRdb to the multiplex PCR reads, yields one record per CDR3 protein. Here the sample spans 200,000 to 250,000 distinct CDR3 sequences, less than 55% being singletons. Sample: peripheral blood. These receptors were collected from an adult man with Graves' ophthalmopathy.

V usage is TRBV20-1 and J usage is TRBJ1-2, with 7 bases aligning to TRBD1. The germline V gene encodes CDR1 DFQATT and CDR2 SNEGSKA (reference sequence). The CDR3 sequence is 13 residues long. Unmatched junction bases numbered 6, after V lost 6 bases and J lost 2 bases. The CDR3 nucleotides read TGCAGTGCCGGGTTGACAGGGAACTATGGCTACACCTTC. Its translation is CSAGLTGNYGYTF.

In regard to this clonotype: It is likely a read error, because the conserved phenylalanine at the end of the CDR3 is missing. This chain connects TRBV2 to TRBJ1-2, with 7 nucleotides matching TRBD1. The CDR3 runs to 14 residues. V lost 6 bases, J lost 3 bases, and 7 bases stayed unmatched. Germline V lookup: CDR1 SNHLY, CDR2 FYNNEI. The CDR3 reads CASSQGGRDYGYTS. In DNA form, the CDR3 reads TGTGCCAGCAGCCAGGGGGGGCGCGACTATGGCTACACCTCC.

This chain joins TRBV13 and TRBJ1-1; 9 nucleotides line up with TRBD1. Trimming cost V 1 base and J 5 bases; bases outside gene matches: 2. Germline CDR1 PRHDT, CDR2 FYEKMQ (reference sequence). The CDR3 consists of 14 residues. In nucleotides, the CDR3 is TGTGCCAGCAGCTTAGACAGGGGGCGAACTGAAGCTTTCTTT. It translates to CASSLDRGRTEAFF.

The rearrangement joins TRBV7-2 to TRBJ1-3; the D is unclear. The CDR3 length is 16 residues. V was cut by 8 bases and J by 0 bases, with 17 bases left in between. CDR1 is SGHTA and CDR2 is FQGNSA in the germline V gene. CDR3 amino acids: CASQPRIKDSGNTIYF. The CDR3, as DNA: TGTGCCAGCCAACCTCGAATCAAGGACTCTGGAAACACCATATATTTT.

This clonotype was counted a few times. This sequence joins TRBV9 and TRBJ1-6; D may be TRBD1 (6 bases). Germline V gene data show CDR1 as SGDLS and CDR2 as YYNGEE. V shed 4 bases and J shed 1 base, with 9 bases lying between them. There are 15 residues in the CDR3. CDR3 bases: TGTGCCAGCAGCCAGGGGACTTCCTATAATTCACCCCTCCACTTT. This encodes CASSQGTSYNSPLHF.

The rearrangement uses TRBV20-1 and TRBJ1-1; D is perhaps TRBD1 (6 bases). Germline CDR1 is DFQATT and CDR2 is SNEGSKA (reference sequence). V gave up 0 bases and J gave up 0 bases, with 14 bases separating them. The CDR3 covers 16 residues. As DNA, the CDR3 is TGCAGTGCTAGAGACACGTGGGACAACCTGAACACTGAAGCTTTCTTT. Translated, it gives CSARDTWDNLNTEAFF.

This clonotype showed up just a few times. This rearrangement joins TRBV12-5 to TRBJ2-7, with D perhaps matching TRBD2 (6 bases). Germline V gene sequence: CDR1 LGHNT, CDR2 FRNRAP. This CDR3 has 11 amino acids. V was trimmed by 3 bases and J by 7 bases, leaving 7 bases between them. CDR3 region: CASGFGGEQYF. In DNA, the CDR3 is TGTGCTAGTGGTTTTGGGGGGGAGCAGTACTTC.

The V gene is TRBV10-2, the J gene TRBJ2-7; 7 bases fit TRBD2. The length of the CDR3 is 17 residues. Germline V CDR1 and CDR2: WSHSY, SAAADI. V lost 0 bases and J lost 3; bases outside the gene matches: 11. CDR3 in DNA: TGCGCCAGCAGTGAGTCCGCCTTCCCCAGGGAGGGCTACGAGCAGTACTTC. Its protein product is CASSESAFPREGYEQYF.

The rearrangement links TRBV12-3 or TRBV12-4 to TRBJ2-7; 10 bases fit TRBD2. The CDR3 is 15 amino acids. V shed 1 base, J shed 7 bases, and the junction held 7 bases outside the gene matches. CDR3 DNA sequence: TGTGCCAGCAGTTTAGGGCTAGCGGGAGCGGTAGAGCAGTACTTC. Protein sequence: CASSLGLAGAVEQYF.

The chain links TRBV9 to TRBJ2-7; the D gene is possibly TRBD1 (5 bases). The CDR3 loop spans 14 amino acids. Germline V lookup: CDR1 SGDLS, CDR2 YYNGEE. V lost 5 bases and J lost 7, with 19 bases in between. CDR3 bases: TGTGCCAGCAGTGTTGAGACAGTAGGTGGGGAGCAGTACTTC. This gives the protein CASSVETVGGEQYF.

The chain uses TRBV9 and TRBJ1-6; D gene unclear. Trimming took 4 bases from V and 7 from J, leaving 18 bases between them. The CDR3 has 16 residues. CDR1 SGDLS and CDR2 YYNGEE come from the germline V gene. CDR3 in DNA: TGTGCCAGCAGCCAAGAGGCCTACGTAAGAAATTCACCCCTCCACTTT. It is translated as CASSQEAYVRNSPLHF.